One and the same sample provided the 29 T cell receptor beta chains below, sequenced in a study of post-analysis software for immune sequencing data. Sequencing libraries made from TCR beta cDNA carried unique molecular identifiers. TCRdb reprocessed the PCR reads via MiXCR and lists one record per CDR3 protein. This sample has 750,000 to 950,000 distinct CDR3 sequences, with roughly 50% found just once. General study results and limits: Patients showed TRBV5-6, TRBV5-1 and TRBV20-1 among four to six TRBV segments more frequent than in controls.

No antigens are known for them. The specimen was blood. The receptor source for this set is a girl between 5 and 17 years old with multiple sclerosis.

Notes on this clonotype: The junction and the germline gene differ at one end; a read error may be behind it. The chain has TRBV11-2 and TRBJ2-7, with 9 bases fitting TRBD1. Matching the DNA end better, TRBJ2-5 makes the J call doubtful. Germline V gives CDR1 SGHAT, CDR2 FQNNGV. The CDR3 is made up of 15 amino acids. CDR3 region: CVSSSGQGPWETQYF. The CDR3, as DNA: TGTGTCAGCAGCTCAGGACAGGGGCCCTGGGAGACCCAGTACTTC.

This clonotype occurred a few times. In DNA form, the CDR3 reads TGCGCCAGCAGCTTGGCCAGCGGGAGTCCCAATGAGCAGTTCTTC. Its translation: CASSLASGSPNEQFF. The chain carries TRBV5-1 and TRBJ2-1; 8 bases match TRBD2. The CDR3 consists of 15 residues. Per the germline V gene, CDR1 is SGHRS and CDR2 is YFSETQ. The V and J ends lost 0 bases and 6 bases, in that order; junction bases with no gene match: 5.

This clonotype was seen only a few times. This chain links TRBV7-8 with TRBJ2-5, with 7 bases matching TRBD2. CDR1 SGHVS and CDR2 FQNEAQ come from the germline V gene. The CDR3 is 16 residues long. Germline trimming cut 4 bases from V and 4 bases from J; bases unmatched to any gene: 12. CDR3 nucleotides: TGTGCCAGCAGCTCAACCTCAGCGGGGCGGAGAGAGACCCAGTACTTC. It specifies CASSSTSAGRRETQYF.

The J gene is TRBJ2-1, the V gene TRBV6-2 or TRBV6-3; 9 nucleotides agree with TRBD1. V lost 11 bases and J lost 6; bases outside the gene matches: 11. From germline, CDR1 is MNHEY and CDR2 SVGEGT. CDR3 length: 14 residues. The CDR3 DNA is TGTGCCTCGCAAACCGGGACAGGGCTCAATGAGCAGTTCTTC. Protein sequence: CASQTGTGLNEQFF.

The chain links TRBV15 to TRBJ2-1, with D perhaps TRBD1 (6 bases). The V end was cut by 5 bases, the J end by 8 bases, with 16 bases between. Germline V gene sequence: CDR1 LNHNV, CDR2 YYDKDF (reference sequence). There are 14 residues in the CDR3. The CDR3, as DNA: TGTGCCACCAGCGAAGGGGGAATGAGGCATGAGCAGTTCTTC. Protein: CATSEGGMRHEQFF. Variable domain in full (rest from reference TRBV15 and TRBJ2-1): DAMVIQNPRYQVTQFGKPVTLSCSQTLNHNVMYWYQQKSSQAPKLLFHYYDKDFNNEADTPDNFQSRRPNTSFCFLDIRSPGLGDTAMYLCATSEGGMRHEQFFGPGTRLTVL.

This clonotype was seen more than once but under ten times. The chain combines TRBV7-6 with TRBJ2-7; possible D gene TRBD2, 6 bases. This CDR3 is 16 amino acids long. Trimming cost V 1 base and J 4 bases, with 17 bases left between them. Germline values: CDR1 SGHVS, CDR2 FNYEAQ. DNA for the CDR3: TGTGCCAGCAGCTTAGAGGGACTCCCTGGCCCTTACGAGCAGTACTTC. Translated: CASSLEGLPGPYEQYF.

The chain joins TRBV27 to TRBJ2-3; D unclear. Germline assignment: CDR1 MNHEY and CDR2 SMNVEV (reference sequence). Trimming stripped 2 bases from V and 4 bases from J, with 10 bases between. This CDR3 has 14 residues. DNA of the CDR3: TGTGCCAGCAGTTTAAGTCTAGTTCCAGATACGCAGTATTTT. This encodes CASSLSLVPDTQYF.

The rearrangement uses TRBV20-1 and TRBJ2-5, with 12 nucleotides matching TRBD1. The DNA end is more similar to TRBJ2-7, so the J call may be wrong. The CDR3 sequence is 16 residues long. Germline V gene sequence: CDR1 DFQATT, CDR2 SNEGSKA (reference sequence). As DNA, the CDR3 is TGCAGTGCTAGTGCTCCGGGACAGGGGGCCGAAGGCGAGCAGTACTTC. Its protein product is CSASAPGQGAEGEQYF.

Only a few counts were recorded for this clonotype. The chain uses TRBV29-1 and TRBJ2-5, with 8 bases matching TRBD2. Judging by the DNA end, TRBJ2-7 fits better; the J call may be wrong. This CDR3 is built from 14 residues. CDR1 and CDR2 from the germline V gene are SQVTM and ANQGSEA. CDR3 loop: CSVVVSGALYEQYF. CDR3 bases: TGCAGCGTTGTAGTTAGCGGGGCCCTTTACGAGCAGTACTTC.

CDR3 protein: CASGRPGQPQHF. Here the CDR3 DNA reads TGTGCCAGCGGCCGGCCGGGGCAGCCCCAGCATTTT. V is TRBV7-9 and J is TRBJ1-5, with D hard to call. The CDR3 runs 12 residues. V was clipped by 8 bases and J by 7 bases, with 12 bases between them. Looked up from germline, CDR1 is SEHNR and CDR2 is FQNEAQ (reference sequence).

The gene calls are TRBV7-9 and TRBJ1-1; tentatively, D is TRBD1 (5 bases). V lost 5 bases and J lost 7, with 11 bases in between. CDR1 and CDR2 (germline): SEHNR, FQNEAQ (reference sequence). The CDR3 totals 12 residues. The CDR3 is CASSHDSSEAFF. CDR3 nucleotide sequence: TGTGCCAGCAGCCACGACAGTAGTGAAGCTTTCTTT.

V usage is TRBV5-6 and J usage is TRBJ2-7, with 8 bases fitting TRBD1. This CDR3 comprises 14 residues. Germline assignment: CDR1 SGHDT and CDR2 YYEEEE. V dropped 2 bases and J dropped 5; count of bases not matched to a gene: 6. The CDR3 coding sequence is TGTGCCAGCAGCTTCCCAGGGGGCGCGGACGAGCAGTACTTC. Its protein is CASSFPGGADEQYF.

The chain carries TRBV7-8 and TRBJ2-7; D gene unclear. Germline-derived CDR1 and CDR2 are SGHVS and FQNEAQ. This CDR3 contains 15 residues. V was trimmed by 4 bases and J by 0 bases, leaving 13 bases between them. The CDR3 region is CASSSRLPLSYEQYF. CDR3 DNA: TGTGCCAGCAGCTCCCGGCTACCACTCTCCTACGAGCAGTACTTC. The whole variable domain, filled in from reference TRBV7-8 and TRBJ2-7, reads GAGVSQSPRYKVAKRGQDVALRCDPISGHVSLFWYQQALGQGPEFLTYFQNEAQLDKSGLPSDRFFAERPEGSVSTLKIQRTQQEDSAVYLCASSSRLPLSYEQYFGPGTRLTVT.

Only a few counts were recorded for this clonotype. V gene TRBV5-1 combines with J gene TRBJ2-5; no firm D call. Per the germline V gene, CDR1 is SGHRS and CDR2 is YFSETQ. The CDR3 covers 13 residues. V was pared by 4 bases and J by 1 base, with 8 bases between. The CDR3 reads CASSPPSQETQYF. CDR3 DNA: TGCGCCAGCAGCCCGCCGTCCCAAGAGACCCAGTACTTC.

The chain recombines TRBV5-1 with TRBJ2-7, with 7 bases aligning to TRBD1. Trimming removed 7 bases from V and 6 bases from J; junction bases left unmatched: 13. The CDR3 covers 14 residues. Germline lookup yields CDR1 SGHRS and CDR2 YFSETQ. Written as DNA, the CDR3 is TGCGCCAGCCAACGTACCGTGACAGGGAGCGAGCAGTACTTC. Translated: CASQRTVTGSEQYF.

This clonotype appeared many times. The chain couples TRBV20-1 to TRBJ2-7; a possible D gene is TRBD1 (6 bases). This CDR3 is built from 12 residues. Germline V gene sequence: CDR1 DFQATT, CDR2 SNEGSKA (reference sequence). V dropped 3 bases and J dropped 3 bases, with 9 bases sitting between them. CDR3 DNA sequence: TGCAGTGCTAGGTACAGGGACTACGAGCAGTACTTC. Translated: CSARYRDYEQYF.

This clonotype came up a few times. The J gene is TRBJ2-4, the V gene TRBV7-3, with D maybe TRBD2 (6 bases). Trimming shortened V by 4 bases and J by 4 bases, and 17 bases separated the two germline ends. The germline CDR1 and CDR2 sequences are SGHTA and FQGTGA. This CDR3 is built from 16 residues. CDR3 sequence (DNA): TGTGCCAGCAGCTCCGGCGGGGCAGGGATAAAAAACATTCAGTACTTC. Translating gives CASSSGGAGIKNIQYF.

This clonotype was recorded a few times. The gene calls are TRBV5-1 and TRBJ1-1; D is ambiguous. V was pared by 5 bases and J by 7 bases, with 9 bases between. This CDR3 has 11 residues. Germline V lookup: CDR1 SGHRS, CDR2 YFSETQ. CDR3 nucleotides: TGCGCCAGCAGTCTGGACGGTGAAGCTTTCTTT. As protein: CASSLDGEAFF.

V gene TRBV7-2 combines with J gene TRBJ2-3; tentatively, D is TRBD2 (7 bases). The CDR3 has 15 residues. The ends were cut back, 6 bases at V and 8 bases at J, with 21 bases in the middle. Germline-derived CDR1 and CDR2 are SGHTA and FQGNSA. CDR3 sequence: CASRPSAGAQTTQYF. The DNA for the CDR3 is TGTGCCAGCAGACCGTCGGCGGGGGCACAGACTACGCAGTATTTT.

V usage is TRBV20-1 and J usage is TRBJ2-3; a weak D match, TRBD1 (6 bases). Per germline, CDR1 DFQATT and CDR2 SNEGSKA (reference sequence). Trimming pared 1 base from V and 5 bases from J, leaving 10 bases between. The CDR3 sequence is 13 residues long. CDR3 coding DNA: TGCAGTGCTAGAGCAACAGGGATAGATACGCAGTATTTT. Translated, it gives CSARATGIDTQYF.

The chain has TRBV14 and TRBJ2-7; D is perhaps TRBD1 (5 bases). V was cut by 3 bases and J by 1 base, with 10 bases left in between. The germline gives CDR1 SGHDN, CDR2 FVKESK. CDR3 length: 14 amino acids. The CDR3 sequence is CASSHFQGSYEQYF. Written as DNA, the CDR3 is TGTGCCAGCAGCCATTTTCAGGGTTCCTACGAGCAGTACTTC.

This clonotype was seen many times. The CDR3 coding sequence is TGCAGCGTTGATTCGGGACAGGGGGACTACGAGCAGTACTTC. This sequence encodes CSVDSGQGDYEQYF. The genes are TRBV29-1 and TRBJ2-7; 11 nucleotides align to TRBD1. Germline V gives CDR1 SQVTM, CDR2 ANQGSEA. The CDR3 runs 14 residues. Losses at the gene ends were 3 bases for V and 3 bases for J; bases not matched to a gene: 4.

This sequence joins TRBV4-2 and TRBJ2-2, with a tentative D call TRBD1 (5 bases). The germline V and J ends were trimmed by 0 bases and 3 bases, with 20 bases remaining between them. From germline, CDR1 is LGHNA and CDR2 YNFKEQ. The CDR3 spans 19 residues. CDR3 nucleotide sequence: TGTGCCAGCAGCCAAGATTATAGGGCAGGGTTTATGGACACCGGGGAGCTGTTTTTT. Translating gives CASSQDYRAGFMDTGELFF.

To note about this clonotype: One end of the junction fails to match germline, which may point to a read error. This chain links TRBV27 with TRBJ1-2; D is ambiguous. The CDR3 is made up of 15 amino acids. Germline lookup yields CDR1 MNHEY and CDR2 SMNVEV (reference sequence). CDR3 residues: CASSPRERVGYGHTF. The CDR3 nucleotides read TGTGCCAGCAGTCCCCGCGAGAGGGTTGGGTATGGCCACACCTTC.

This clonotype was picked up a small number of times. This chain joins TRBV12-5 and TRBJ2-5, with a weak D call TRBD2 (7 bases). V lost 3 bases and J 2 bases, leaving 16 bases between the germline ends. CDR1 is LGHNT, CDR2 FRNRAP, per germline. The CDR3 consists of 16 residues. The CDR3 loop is CASGLRGASEQETQYF. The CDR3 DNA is TGTGCTAGTGGTTTACGGGGGGCTAGCGAACAAGAGACCCAGTACTTC.

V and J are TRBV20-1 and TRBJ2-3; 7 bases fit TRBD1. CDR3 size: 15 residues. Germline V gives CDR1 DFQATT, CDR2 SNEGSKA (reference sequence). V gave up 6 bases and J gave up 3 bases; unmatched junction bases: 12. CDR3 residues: CSAELGQRGTDTQYF. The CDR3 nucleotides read TGCAGTGCCGAACTGGGACAGAGAGGGACAGATACGCAGTATTTT.

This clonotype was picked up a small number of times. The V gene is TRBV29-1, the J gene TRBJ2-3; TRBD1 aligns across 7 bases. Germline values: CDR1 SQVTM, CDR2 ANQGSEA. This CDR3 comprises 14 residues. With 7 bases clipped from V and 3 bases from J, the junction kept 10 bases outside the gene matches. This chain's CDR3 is CSADRVSSTDTQYF. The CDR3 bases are TGCAGCGCCGACAGGGTATCATCGACAGATACGCAGTATTTT.

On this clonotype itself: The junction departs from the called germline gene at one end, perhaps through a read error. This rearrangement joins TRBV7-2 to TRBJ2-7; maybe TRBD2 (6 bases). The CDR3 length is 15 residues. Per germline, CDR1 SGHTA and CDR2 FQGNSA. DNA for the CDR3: TGTGCCGGCAGCGAGCCGGGACTCCACGCCTACGAGCAGTACTTC. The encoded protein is CAGSEPGLHAYEQYF.

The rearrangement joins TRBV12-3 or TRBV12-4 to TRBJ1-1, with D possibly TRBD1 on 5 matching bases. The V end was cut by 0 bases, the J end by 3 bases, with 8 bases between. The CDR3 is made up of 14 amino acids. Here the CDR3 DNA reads TGTGCCAGCAGTTTAGCCCAGGGCTACACTGAAGCTTTCTTT. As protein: CASSLAQGYTEAFF.